Given below is one T cell receptor (beta chain) in context. Its antigen is undetermined. The PCR was carried out with 60 Vbeta primers and 13 Jbeta primers. Here immunoSEQ multiplex PCR was the method, and the copy in TCRdb shows in-frame clones only, minus some. Here the sample spans some 160,000 clones, around 77% being singletons. The record originates from a study of cytomegalovirus exposure and HLA in healthy donors. General observations from the study: It was confirmed in vitro that a few of the CMV-associated chains were specific for CMV antigens. The number of N-insertions in an Asian-associated ancestry cluster was reportedly below the 666-donor mean in a later analysis. In an earlier analysis, about 87% or about 30%: the productive usage of most TCR beta V segments. It has been reported that TCR beta sequences accurately predicted the HLA-A and HLA-B alleles of most subjects.

Sequenced: PBMCs. This TCR came from a man aged 60 to 69 in good health and CMV-seronegative.

The CDR3 region has the DNA TGCGCCAGCAGCTTGGCCGGGGGGTTTGTCACTGAAGCTTTCTTT. Amino acid sequence: CASSLAGGFVTEAFF. This chain connects TRBV5-1 to TRBJ1-1; D might be TRBD1 (5 bases). Per germline, CDR1 SGHRS and CDR2 YFSETQ. V was clipped by 0 bases and J by 4 bases, with 13 bases between them. The CDR3 consists of 15 residues. The variable domain in full, completed from reference TRBV5-1 and TRBJ1-1, reads KAGVTQTPRYLIKTRGQQVTLSCSPISGHRSVSWYQQTPGQGLQFLFEYFSETQRNKGNFPGRFSGRQFSNSRSEMNVSTLELGDSALYLCASSLAGGFVTEAFFGQGTRLTVV.